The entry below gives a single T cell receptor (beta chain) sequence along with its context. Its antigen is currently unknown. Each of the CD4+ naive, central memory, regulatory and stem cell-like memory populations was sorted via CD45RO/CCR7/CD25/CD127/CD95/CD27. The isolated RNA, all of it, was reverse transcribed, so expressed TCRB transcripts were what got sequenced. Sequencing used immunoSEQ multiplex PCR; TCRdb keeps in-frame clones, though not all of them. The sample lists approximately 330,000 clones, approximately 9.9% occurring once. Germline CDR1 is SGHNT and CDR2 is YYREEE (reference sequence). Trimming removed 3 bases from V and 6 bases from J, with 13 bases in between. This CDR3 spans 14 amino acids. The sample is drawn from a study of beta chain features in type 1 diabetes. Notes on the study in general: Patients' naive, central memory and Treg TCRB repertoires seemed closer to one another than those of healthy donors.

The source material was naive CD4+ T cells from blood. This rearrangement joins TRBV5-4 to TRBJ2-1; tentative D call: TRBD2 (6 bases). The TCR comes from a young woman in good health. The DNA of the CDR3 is TGTGCCAGCAGCTCCGCGGGAAGGGCCAATGAGCAGTTCTTC. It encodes CASSSAGRANEQFF.